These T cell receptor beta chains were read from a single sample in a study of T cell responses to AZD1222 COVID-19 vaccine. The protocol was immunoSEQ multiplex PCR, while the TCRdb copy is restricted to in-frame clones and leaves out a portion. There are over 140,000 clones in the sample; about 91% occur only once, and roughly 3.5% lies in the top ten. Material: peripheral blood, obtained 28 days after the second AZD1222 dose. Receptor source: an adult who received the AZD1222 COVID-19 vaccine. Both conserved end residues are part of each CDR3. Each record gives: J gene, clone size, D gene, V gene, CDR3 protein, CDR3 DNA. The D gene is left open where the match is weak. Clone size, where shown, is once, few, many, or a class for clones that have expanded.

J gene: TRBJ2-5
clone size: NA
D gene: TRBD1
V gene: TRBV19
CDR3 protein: CASSSSFGQGGETQYF
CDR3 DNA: TGTGCCAGTAGTTCCTCATTCGGACAGGGCGGAGAGACCCAGTACTTC

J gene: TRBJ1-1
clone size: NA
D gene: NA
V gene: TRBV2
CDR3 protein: CASSPRADTEAFF
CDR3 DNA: TGTGCCAGCAGCCCCAGGGCGGACACTGAAGCTTTCTTT

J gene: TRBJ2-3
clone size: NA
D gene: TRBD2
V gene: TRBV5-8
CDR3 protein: CASSYDRAGGTDTQYF
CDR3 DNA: TGTGCCAGCAGCTACGACCGAGCGGGAGGTACAGATACGCAGTATTTT

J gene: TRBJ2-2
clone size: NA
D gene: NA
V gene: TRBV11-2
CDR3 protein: CASSLEGHNTGELFF
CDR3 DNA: TGTGCCAGCAGCTTAGAGGGCCACAACACCGGGGAGCTGTTTTTT

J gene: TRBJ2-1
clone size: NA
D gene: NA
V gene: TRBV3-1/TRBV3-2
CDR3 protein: CASSQDRGYNEQFF
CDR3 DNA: TGTGCCAGCAGCCAAGATCGGGGGTACAATGAGCAGTTCTTC

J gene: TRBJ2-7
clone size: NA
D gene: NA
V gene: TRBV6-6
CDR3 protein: CASSYGNYYEQYF
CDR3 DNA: TGTGCCAGCAGTTACGGCAATTACTACGAGCAGTACTTC

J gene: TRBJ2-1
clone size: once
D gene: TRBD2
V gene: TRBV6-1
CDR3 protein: CASSEWLAGVNEQFF
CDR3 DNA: TGTGCCAGCAGTGAATGGCTAGCGGGGGTCAATGAGCAGTTCTTC

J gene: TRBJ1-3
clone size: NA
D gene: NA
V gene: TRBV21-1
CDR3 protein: CASSEGQVAGNTIYF
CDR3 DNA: TGTGCCAGCAGCGAGGGACAGGTCGCTGGAAACACCATATATTTT

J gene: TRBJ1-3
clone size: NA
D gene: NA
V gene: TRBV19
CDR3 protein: CASSIEGVVGNTIYF
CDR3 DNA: TGTGCCAGTAGTATAGAAGGGGTTGTCGGAAACACCATATATTTT

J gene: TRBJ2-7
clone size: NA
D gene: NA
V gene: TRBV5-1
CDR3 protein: CASSVAGTTSYEQYF
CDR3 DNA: TGCGCCAGCAGCGTAGCCGGGACAACCTCCTACGAGCAGTACTTC

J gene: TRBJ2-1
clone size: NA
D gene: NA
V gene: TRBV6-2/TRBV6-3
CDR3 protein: CASSYPGFDEQFF
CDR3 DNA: TGTGCCAGCAGTTATCCGGGGTTCGATGAGCAGTTCTTC

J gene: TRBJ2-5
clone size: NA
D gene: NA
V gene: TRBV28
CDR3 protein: CASSFGGGETQYF
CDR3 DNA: TGTGCCAGCAGTTTTGGGGGAGGTGAGACCCAGTACTTC

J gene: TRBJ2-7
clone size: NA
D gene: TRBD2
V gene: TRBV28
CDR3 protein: CASSLTGLGKYEQYF
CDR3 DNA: TGTGCCAGCAGTTTAACAGGACTAGGCAAGTACGAGCAGTACTTC

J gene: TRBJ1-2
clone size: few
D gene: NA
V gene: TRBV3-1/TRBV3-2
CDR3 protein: CASSPYSTGGYGYTF
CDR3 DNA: TGTGCCAGCAGCCCATACTCAACGGGTGGCTATGGCTACACCTTC

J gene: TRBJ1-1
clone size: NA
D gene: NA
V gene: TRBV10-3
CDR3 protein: CASTGTLGTEAFF
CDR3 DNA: TGTGCCAGCACCGGGACGCTGGGCACTGAAGCTTTCTTT

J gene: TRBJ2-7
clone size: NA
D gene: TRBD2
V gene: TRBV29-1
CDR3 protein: CSVEGVLAGKRNEQYF
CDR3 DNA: TGCAGCGTTGAAGGGGTCCTAGCGGGAAAGCGGAACGAGCAGTACTTC

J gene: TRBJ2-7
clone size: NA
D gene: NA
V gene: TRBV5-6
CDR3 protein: CASSFSPSSSYEQYF
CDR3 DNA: TGTGCCAGCAGCTTTTCACCCTCGAGCTCCTACGAGCAGTACTTC

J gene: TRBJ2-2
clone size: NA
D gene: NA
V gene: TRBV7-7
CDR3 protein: CASSLGRTGELFF
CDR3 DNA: TGTGCTAGCAGTCTTGGTAGGACCGGGGAGCTGTTTTTT

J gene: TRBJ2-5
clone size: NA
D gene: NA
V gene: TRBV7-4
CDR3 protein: CASSRGTGSWTQYF
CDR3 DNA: TGTGCCAGCAGCCGAGGGACGGGGTCATGGACCCAGTACTTC

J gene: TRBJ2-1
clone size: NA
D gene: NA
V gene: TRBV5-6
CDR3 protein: CASVGFSSYNEQFF
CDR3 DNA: TGTGCCAGCGTCGGCTTCTCATCCTACAATGAGCAGTTCTTC

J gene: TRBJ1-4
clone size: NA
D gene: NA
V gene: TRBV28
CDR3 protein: CASSRGGNEKLFF
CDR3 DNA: TGTGCCAGCAGTCGCGGGGGTAATGAAAAACTGTTTTTT

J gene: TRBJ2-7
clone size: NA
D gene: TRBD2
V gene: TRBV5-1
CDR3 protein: CASSPRTSGSNEQYF
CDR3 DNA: TGCGCCAGCAGCCCGAGGACTAGCGGGAGCAACGAGCAGTACTTC

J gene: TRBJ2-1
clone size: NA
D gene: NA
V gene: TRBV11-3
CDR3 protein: CASSLGGAGPANNEQFF
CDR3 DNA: TGTGCCAGCAGCTTAGGAGGCGCGGGACCTGCCAACAATGAGCAGTTCTTC

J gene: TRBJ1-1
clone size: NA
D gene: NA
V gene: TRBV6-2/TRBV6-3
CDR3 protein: CASSYRTVLMNTEAFF
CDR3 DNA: TGTGCCAGCAGTTACAGGACAGTCTTAATGAACACTGAAGCTTTCTTT

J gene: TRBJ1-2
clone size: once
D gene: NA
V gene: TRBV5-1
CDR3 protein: CASSRTRDADYGYTF
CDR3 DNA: TGCGCCAGCAGCAGAACCCGGGACGCCGACTATGGCTACACCTTC

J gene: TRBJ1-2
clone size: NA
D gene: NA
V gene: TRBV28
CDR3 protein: CATLQLRGYTF
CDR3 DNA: TGTGCCACCCTCCAACTCAGGGGCTACACCTTC

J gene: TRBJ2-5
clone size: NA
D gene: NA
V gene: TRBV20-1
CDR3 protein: CSAGTAAQYF
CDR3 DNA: TGCAGTGCCGGGACTGCCGCCCAGTACTTC

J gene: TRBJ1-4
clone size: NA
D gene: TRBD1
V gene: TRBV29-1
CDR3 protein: CSAAGTADEKLFF
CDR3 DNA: TGCAGCGCGGCCGGGACAGCGGATGAAAAACTGTTTTTT

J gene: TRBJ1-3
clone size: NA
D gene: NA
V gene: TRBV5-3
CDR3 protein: CARSLVYSGNTIYF
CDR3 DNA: TGTGCCAGAAGCTTGGTCTACTCTGGAAACACCATATATTTT

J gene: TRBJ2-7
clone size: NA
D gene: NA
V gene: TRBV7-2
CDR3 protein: CASSLSGTGRYEQYF
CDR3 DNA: TGTGCCAGCAGCTTGAGTGGTACCGGACGATACGAGCAGTACTTC

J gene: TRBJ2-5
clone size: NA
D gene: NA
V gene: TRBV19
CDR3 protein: CASSITFLGTQYF
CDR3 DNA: TGTGCCAGTAGTATAACCTTTTTAGGGACCCAGTACTTC

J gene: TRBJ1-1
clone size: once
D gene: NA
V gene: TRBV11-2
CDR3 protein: CASSLAPPGGTAFF
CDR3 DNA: TGTGCCAGCAGCTTAGCCCCCCCAGGAGGTACGGCTTTCTTT

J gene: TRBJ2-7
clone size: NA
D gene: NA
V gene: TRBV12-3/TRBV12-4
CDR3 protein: CASSLYPGEQYF
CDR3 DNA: TGTGCCAGCAGTTTATATCCGGGGGAGCAGTACTTC

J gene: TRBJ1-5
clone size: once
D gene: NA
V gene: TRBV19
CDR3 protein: CASSLQGTSNQPQHF
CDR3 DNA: TGTGCCAGTAGTTTACAGGGTACGAGCAATCAGCCCCAGCATTTT

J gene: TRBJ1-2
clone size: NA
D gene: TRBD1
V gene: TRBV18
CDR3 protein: CASSPDREYGYTF
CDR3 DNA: TGTGCCAGCTCACCAGACAGGGAATATGGCTACACCTTC

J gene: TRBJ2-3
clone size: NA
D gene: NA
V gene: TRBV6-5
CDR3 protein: CASSYSDTQYF
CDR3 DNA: TGTGCCAGCAGTTACTCGGATACGCAGTATTTT

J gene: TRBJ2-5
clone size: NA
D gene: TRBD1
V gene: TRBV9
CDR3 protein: CASSPGQGLQETQYF
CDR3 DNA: TGTGCCAGCAGCCCAGGACAGGGGCTCCAAGAGACCCAGTACTTC

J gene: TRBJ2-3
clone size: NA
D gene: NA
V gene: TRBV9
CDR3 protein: CASSVASGKDTQYF
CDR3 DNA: TGTGCCAGCAGCGTAGCTTCAGGGAAAGATACGCAGTATTTT

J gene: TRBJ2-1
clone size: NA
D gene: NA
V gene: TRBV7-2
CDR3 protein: CASSFGGNYNEQFF
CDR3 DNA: TGTGCCAGCAGCTTCGGGGGAAACTACAATGAGCAGTTCTTC

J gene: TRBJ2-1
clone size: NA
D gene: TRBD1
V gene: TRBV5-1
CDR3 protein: CASSLDGTGHYNEQFF
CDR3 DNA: TGCGCCAGCAGCTTGGATGGGACAGGGCACTACAATGAGCAGTTCTTC

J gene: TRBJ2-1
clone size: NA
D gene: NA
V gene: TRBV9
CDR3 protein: CASSVAGASNEQFF
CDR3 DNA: TGTGCCAGCAGCGTAGCGGGCGCCTCGAATGAGCAGTTCTTC

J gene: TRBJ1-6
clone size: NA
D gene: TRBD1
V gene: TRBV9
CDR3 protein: CASSARDRYSPLHF
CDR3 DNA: TGTGCCAGCAGCGCCCGGGACAGGTATTCACCCCTCCACTTT